The clone carrying this TCR beta chain was observed a handful of times. The data derive from a study of blood T cell repertoires in COVID-19. TCRdb keeps only in-frame clones here, not all; method: immunoSEQ multiplex PCR. The sample has about 170,000 clones, around four fifths seen once. The CDR3 is 16 residues long. Trimming took 4 bases from V and 0 from J, leaving 13 bases between them. Germline V CDR1 and CDR2: SGHRS, YFSETQ. The chain recombines TRBV5-1 with TRBJ2-2; perhaps D is TRBD1 or TRBD2 (6 bases each). This TCR came from a woman older than 75 with COVID-19, enrolled during active disease. The sample consisted of peripheral blood. DNA for the CDR3: TGCGCCAGCAGCCTGGGGGGCAGGGCGAACACCGGGGAGCTGTTTTTT. It is translated as CASSLGGRANTGELFF. The full variable domain, with the rest looked up from reference TRBV5-1 and TRBJ2-2, is KAGVTQTPRYLIKTRGQQVTLSCSPISGHRSVSWYQQTPGQGLQFLFEYFSETQRNKGNFPGRFSGRQFSNSRSEMNVSTLELGDSALYLCASSLGGRANTGELFFGEGSRLTVL.